A single sample gave rise to the 9 T cell receptor beta chains below, sequenced in a study of tumor and adjacent non-tumor tissue in lung cancer. RNA was extracted from bulk tissue without any cell sorting. Three rounds of nested PCR, following a modified ARM-PCR protocol, produced the TCRbeta library. TCRdb used MiXCR to reprocess the multiplex PCR reads, holding one entry per CDR3 protein. The sample contains 75,000 to 100,000 distinct CDR3 sequences, about 66% of which appear only once. The source material was lung tumor tissue. All receptors come from a man in his 60s with non-small cell lung cancer.

This clonotype was counted at least ten times. The rearrangement links TRBV20-1 to TRBJ2-1; D gene uncertain. V lost 6 bases to trimming and J lost 8 bases, with 20 bases between them. From germline, CDR1 is DFQATT and CDR2 SNEGSKA (reference sequence). This CDR3 region has 14 residues. CDR3: CSAVPNSVDYEQFF. As DNA, the CDR3 is TGCAGTGCCGTCCCCAATAGTGTTGACTATGAGCAGTTCTTC.

Points on this clonotype: The junction departs from germline at one end; a sequencing error may be responsible. The chain links TRBV6-5 to TRBJ1-1; 7 nucleotides line up with TRBD1. This CDR3 is 13 amino acids long. Germline V lookup: CDR1 MNHEY, CDR2 SVGAGI. The CDR3 sequence: CASRTTGATEAFF. The CDR3 nucleotides are TGCGCCAGCAGAACCACAGGGGCCACTGAAGCTTTCTTT.

The chain couples TRBV6-2 or TRBV6-3 to TRBJ2-2; the D is unclear. The V end was cut by 4 bases, the J end by 14 bases, with 20 bases between. Per the germline V gene, CDR1 is MNHEY and CDR2 is SVGEGT. The CDR3 spans 14 residues. The CDR3 loop is CASSSSENTEELFF. CDR3 DNA: TGTGCCAGCAGTTCATCGGAAAACACCGAGGAACTGTTTTTT.

As regards this clonotype: This may be a read error, as it is one base from a much larger clone. V gene TRBV20-1 combines with J gene TRBJ2-7, with D perhaps assigned TRBD1 or TRBD2 (5 bases each). The CDR3 runs to 11 residues. Germline values: CDR1 DFQATT, CDR2 SNEGSKA (reference sequence). The CDR3 reads CSTRGVHEQYF. The CDR3 DNA sequence: TGCAGTACTAGAGGGGTCCACGAGCAGTACTTC.

Concerning this clonotype itself: Its ends do not fully match the called genes, so a read error is possible. The chain carries TRBV4-2 and TRBJ2-4; D gene uncertain. CDR1 and CDR2 from the germline V gene are LGHNA and YNFKEQ. This CDR3 contains 16 residues. Here the CDR3 DNA reads TGTGCCAGCAGCCAAGATGGGGTCCACCCAGCGAACACTCAGTACTTC. Its protein product is CASSQDGVHPANTQYF.

The CDR3: CASSMSNRGYKQYV. CDR3 in DNA: TGTGCCAGCAGTATGTCGAACAGGGGCTACAAGCAGTACGTC. V gene TRBV11-1 combines with J gene TRBJ2-7; 7 nucleotides align to TRBD1. The V gene's germline CDR1 is SGHAT and CDR2 FQDESV (reference sequence). The CDR3 is 14 residues long.

The V gene is TRBV28, the J gene TRBJ1-2, with D unclear. In germline, CDR1 is MDHEN, CDR2 SYDVKM. The CDR3 runs 12 residues. V was clipped by 2 bases and J by 3 bases, with 4 bases between them. The CDR3 DNA reads TGTGCCAGCAGTTTAGATTACTATGGCTACACCTTC. Its protein product is CASSLDYYGYTF.

In the case of this clonotype: The junction differs from germline at one of its ends, possibly a read error. The chain uses TRBV6-6 and TRBJ2-3; D is possibly TRBD1 or TRBD2 (7 bases each). The CDR3 has 17 residues. Germline V gene sequence: CDR1 MNHNY, CDR2 SVGAGI (reference sequence). CDR3 amino acids: CASSYGGDSLYRDTQCF. The CDR3 DNA follows: TGTGCCAGCAGTTACGGGGGGGACAGTCTCTACAGAGATACGCAGTGTTTT.

Ten or more counts support this clonotype. The V gene is TRBV28, the J gene TRBJ2-1; 15 bases map to TRBD2. The CDR3 is 18 amino acids. The germline V gene has CDR1 MDHEN and CDR2 SYDVKM. V lost 5 bases to trimming and J lost 0 bases; unmatched junction nucleotides: 5. CDR3 DNA sequence: TGTGCCAGCAGTCCCCGGACTAGCGGGAGGGGCTCCTACAATGAGCAGTTCTTC. Its translation is CASSPRTSGRGSYNEQFF.